This passage covers 18 T cell receptor beta chains from one sample sequenced in a study of T cells after yellow fever vaccination. Via MiXCR, TCRdb re-called the 5' RACE reads, giving one row per CDR3 protein. Seen here are fewer than 350,000 distinct CDR3 sequences, 3.5% to 4.5% observed once, and the top ten hold 19%. This specimen consisted of PBMCs, obtained 15 days after the yellow fever booster vaccination. All receptors derive from a man between 18 and 29 years old who received the YFV17D yellow fever vaccine.

The chain couples TRBV7-9 to TRBJ1-5, with D perhaps matching TRBD1 (6 bases). Trimming removed 4 bases at V and 4 bases at J, with 14 bases between. In germline, CDR1 is SEHNR, CDR2 FQNEAQ (reference sequence). This CDR3 has 15 amino acids. This chain's CDR3 is CASSSNRVGNQPQHF. The CDR3 nucleotides read TGTGCCAGCAGCTCAAACAGGGTGGGGAATCAGCCCCAGCATTTT. Full variable domain (outside the CDR3, taken from reference TRBV7-9 and TRBJ1-5): DTGVSQNPRHKITKRGQNVTFRCDPISEHNRLYWYRQTLGQGPEFLTYFQNEAQLEKSRLLSDRFSAERPKGSFSTLEIQRTEQGDSAMYLCASSSNRVGNQPQHFGDGTRLSIL.

The rearrangement uses TRBV3-2 and TRBJ2-3; TRBD1 is the table's D call, not checked against the DNA. TRBV3-2 is recorded as a pseudogene. The CDR3 extends over 16 amino acids. CDR3 sequence: CASSQTDREGTDTQYF. In nucleotides, the CDR3 is TGTGCCAGCAGCCAAACGGACAGGGAGGGAACAGATACGCAGTATTTT.

This clonotype was counted at least ten times. The chain is built from TRBV7-9 and TRBJ2-7; the D is unclear. The ends were cut back, 4 bases at V and 5 bases at J, with 9 bases in the middle. Germline V gene sequence: CDR1 SEHNR, CDR2 FQNEAQ (reference sequence). The CDR3 loop spans 12 amino acids. The CDR3 bases are TGTGCCAGCAGCTCCCCCCTTGACGAGCAGTACGTC. Protein product: CASSSPLDEQYV.

This clonotype was seen many times. V is TRBV6-1 and J is TRBJ2-7; tentatively, D is TRBD1 (6 bases). The CDR3 length is 16 residues. The germline V and J ends were trimmed by 2 bases and 9 bases, with 23 bases remaining between them. Germline V gene sequence: CDR1 MNHNS, CDR2 SASEGT. CDR3 in DNA: TGTGCCAGCAGTGAATTTAGCAGGGGTCCCACCTGGGGGCAGTACGTC. The encoded protein is CASSEFSRGPTWGQYV.

This clonotype was observed a handful of times. The chain recombines TRBV5-4 with TRBJ2-3, with D perhaps matching TRBD2 (6 bases). Per germline, CDR1 SGHNT and CDR2 YYREEE (reference sequence). The ends were cut back, 5 bases at V and 0 bases at J, with 13 bases in the middle. This CDR3 comprises 15 residues. DNA for the CDR3: TGTGCCAGCAGAACGACTAGGGGAAGCACAGATACGCAGTATTTT. As protein: CASRTTRGSTDTQYF.

The V call is TRBV18, the J call TRBJ1-1; D not resolved. The germline CDR1 and CDR2 sequences are KGHSH and LQKENI. CDR3 length: 15 amino acids. V was clipped by 0 bases and J by 0 bases, with 8 bases between them. CDR3 coding DNA: TGTGCCAGCTCACCACCGGAGATCATGAACACTGAAGCTTTCTTT. As protein: CASSPPEIMNTEAFF.

Many counts were recorded for this clonotype. The J gene is TRBJ2-7, the V gene TRBV5-5; D call uncertain. Looked up from germline, CDR1 is SGHKS and CDR2 is YYEKEE (reference sequence). The CDR3 extends over 14 amino acids. V was trimmed by 0 bases and J by 1 base, leaving 8 bases between them. CDR3 DNA: TGTGCCAGCAGCTTGGCCGTCGGATCCTACGAGCAGTACGTC. Translation: CASSLAVGSYEQYV.

This clonotype appeared a few times. The chain has TRBV18 and TRBJ2-5, with no clear D. The CDR3 covers 14 residues. The V end lost 1 base, the J end lost 4 bases, and 10 bases lay between the germline ends. Germline V CDR1 and CDR2: KGHSH, LQKENI. CDR3 sequence reads: CASSPLRPPETQYF. The CDR3 DNA is TGTGCCAGCTCACCACTTAGGCCCCCAGAGACCCAGTACTTC.

This clonotype was counted ten times or more. The V call is TRBV12-3 or TRBV12-4, the J call TRBJ2-5; no firm D call. This CDR3 region has 14 residues. The V end was cut by 4 bases, the J end by 4 bases, with 13 bases between. The CDR3 is CASSSPPEVETQYF. The CDR3 coding sequence is TGTGCCAGCAGTTCTCCCCCTGAGGTAGAGACCCAGTACTTC.

This clonotype was detected many times. The CDR3 reads CSVGLAGGNRQETQYF. Written as DNA, the CDR3 is TGCAGTGTTGGACTAGCGGGGGGAAACCGACAAGAGACCCAGTACTTC. The chain has TRBV20-1 and TRBJ2-5; 14 bases are shared with TRBD2. The junction had 9 bases not matched to a gene; V was cut back by 7 bases and J by 2 bases. Germline CDR1 DFQATT, CDR2 SNEGSKA (reference sequence). The CDR3 covers 16 residues.

The chain employs TRBV20-1 and TRBJ1-5; the D gene is possibly TRBD1 (5 bases). V lost 3 bases and J 2 bases, leaving 14 bases between the germline ends. The germline V gene has CDR1 DFQATT and CDR2 SNEGSKA (reference sequence). This CDR3 region has 15 residues. The CDR3 reads CSASQGVKGNQPQHF. CDR3 nucleotides: TGCAGTGCTAGTCAGGGAGTGAAGGGCAATCAGCCCCAGCATTTT.

V is TRBV7-9 and J is TRBJ2-7; D tentatively fits TRBD1 or TRBD2 (5 bases each). The V end was cut by 1 base, the J end by 2 bases, with 12 bases between. CDR3 length: 15 amino acids. Germline lookup yields CDR1 SEHNR and CDR2 FQNEAQ (reference sequence). The CDR3 region is CASSLGRDGAYEQYV. The CDR3 DNA follows: TGTGCCAGCAGCTTAGGAAGGGACGGAGCCTACGAGCAGTACGTC.

At least ten counts were recorded for this clonotype. The rearrangement joins TRBV20-1 to TRBJ1-2; weak D call: TRBD1 (5 bases). Germline V CDR1 and CDR2: DFQATT, SNEGSKA (reference sequence). The CDR3 contains 11 residues. V lost 4 bases to trimming and J lost 7 bases, with 10 bases between them. Here the CDR3 reads CSATGPGGYTF. In DNA, the CDR3 is TGCAGTGCTACAGGGCCCGGTGGCTACACCTTC.

This chain's CDR3 is CASSLSTFSNQPQHF. In DNA, the CDR3 is TGTGCCAGCAGTTTGAGTACCTTTAGCAATCAGCCCCAGCATTTT. The gene calls are TRBV12-3 or TRBV12-4 and TRBJ1-5; D uncertain. The germline V and J ends were trimmed by 3 bases and 0 bases, with 9 bases remaining between them. This CDR3 is built from 15 residues.

Concerning this clonotype: This likely comes from a read error, as the CDR3 has no conserved phenylalanine or tryptophan at its end. The CDR3 region has the DNA TGTGCCAGCAGCGCCCCGGATCTGGCGGGTCGGACAGATACGCAGTATTCT. This sequence encodes CASSAPDLAGRTDTQYS. The J gene is TRBJ2-3, the V gene TRBV7-9, with a weak D call TRBD2 (5 bases). CDR1 is SEHNR, CDR2 FQNEAQ, per germline (reference sequence). V was clipped by 5 bases and J by 3 bases, with 21 bases between them. CDR3 length: 17 residues.

In DNA form, the CDR3 reads TGTGCCAGCAGAACAGCAGTCGGGTACGAGCAGTACGTC. This encodes CASRTAVGYEQYV. The genes are TRBV28 and TRBJ2-7; no firm D call. V was trimmed by 6 bases and J by 4 bases, leaving 13 bases between them. Per the germline V gene, CDR1 is MDHEN and CDR2 is SYDVKM. The CDR3 extends over 13 amino acids.

This clonotype was counted ten times or more. The J gene is TRBJ1-2, the V gene TRBV7-9, with D perhaps matching TRBD1 (5 bases). Germline loops: CDR1 SEHNR, CDR2 FQNEAQ (reference sequence). This CDR3 is built from 13 residues. The V end lost 7 bases, the J end lost 5 bases, and 14 bases lay between the germline ends. The CDR3 nucleotides read TGTGCCAGCACCATGGGCAGGGAGTATGGCTACACCTTC. Its protein is CASTMGREYGYTF.

This clonotype has a handful of counts. The chain carries TRBV9 and TRBJ2-7; D is undetermined. This CDR3 spans 13 amino acids. Germline lookup yields CDR1 SGDLS and CDR2 YYNGEE. V dropped 4 bases and J dropped 7 bases, with 15 bases sitting between them. The CDR3 DNA reads as TGTGCCAGCAGCACTCGACCTGCTAGAGAGCAGTACTTC. Its translation: CASSTRPAREQYF.